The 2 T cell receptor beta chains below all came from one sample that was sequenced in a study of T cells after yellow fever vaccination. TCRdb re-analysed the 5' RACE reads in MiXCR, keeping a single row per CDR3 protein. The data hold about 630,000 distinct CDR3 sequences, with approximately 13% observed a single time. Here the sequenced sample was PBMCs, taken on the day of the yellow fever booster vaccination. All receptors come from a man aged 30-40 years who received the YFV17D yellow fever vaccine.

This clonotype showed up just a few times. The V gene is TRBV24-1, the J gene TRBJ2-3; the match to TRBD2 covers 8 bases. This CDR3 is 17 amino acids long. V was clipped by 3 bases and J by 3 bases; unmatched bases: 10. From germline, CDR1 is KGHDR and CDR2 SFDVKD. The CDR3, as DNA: TGTGCCACCAGTGATCCCCTTCGGGAGGGCCAGACAGATACGCAGTATTTT. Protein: CATSDPLREGQTDTQYF.

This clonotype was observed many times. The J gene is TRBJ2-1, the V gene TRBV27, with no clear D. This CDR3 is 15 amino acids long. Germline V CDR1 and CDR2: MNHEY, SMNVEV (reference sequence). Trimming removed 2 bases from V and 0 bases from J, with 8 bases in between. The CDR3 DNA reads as TGTGCCAGCAGTTTAGAGAGCGCCTCCTACAATGAGCAGTTCTTC. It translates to CASSLESASYNEQFF.